The 7 T cell receptor beta chains listed next were all sequenced from one sample in a study of cytomegalovirus exposure and HLA in healthy donors. A multiplex PCR was run with 60 Vbeta primers and 13 Jbeta primers. Assay used: immunoSEQ multiplex PCR; TCRdb lists only in-frame clones, some missing. This sample has approximately 130,000 clones; more than 65% occur once, and the top ten carry 1.5%. Sequences were obtained from PBMCs. Every receptor here comes from a woman between 18 and 29 years old in good health and CMV-seronegative.

This clone has just one count. This rearrangement joins TRBV30 to TRBJ1-3; D unclear. The CDR3 is made up of 15 amino acids. Trimming stripped 2 bases from V and 0 bases from J, with 11 bases between. Germline-derived CDR1 and CDR2 are GTSNPN and SVGIG (reference sequence). CDR3 coding DNA: TGTGCCTGGAGTCGGGAGCCCTTCTCTGGAAACACCATATATTTT. This encodes CAWSREPFSGNTIYF.

This clone was detected only once. This chain joins TRBV4-1 and TRBJ2-3, with TRBD2 as a possible D gene (6 bases). This CDR3 has 16 amino acids. The germline CDR1 and CDR2 sequences are MGHRA and YSYEKL. V lost 1 base to trimming and J lost 1 base, with 12 bases between them. CDR3 sequence: CASSQGGLAGTDTQYF. In DNA form, the CDR3 reads TGCGCCAGCAGCCAAGGCGGATTAGCGGGCACAGATACGCAGTATTTT.

This chain joins TRBV5-1 and TRBJ1-5; 8 nucleotides align to TRBD1. V shed 2 bases, J shed 7 bases, and the junction held 5 bases outside the gene matches. CDR3 length equals 14 residues. Germline assignment: CDR1 SGHRS and CDR2 YFSETQ. CDR3 sequence: CASSLDRGSQPQHF. For the CDR3, the DNA is TGCGCCAGCAGCTTAGACAGGGGAAGCCAGCCCCAGCATTTT. Supplemented by reference TRBV5-1 and TRBJ1-5, the full variable domain reads KAGVTQTPRYLIKTRGQQVTLSCSPISGHRSVSWYQQTPGQGLQFLFEYFSETQRNKGNFPGRFSGRQFSNSRSEMNVSTLELGDSALYLCASSLDRGSQPQHFGDGTRLSIL.

The rearrangement uses TRBV6-1 and TRBJ2-1, with D maybe TRBD2 (6 bases). V lost 5 bases, J lost 6 bases, and 11 bases lay in between. The CDR3 has 13 residues. Germline V gives CDR1 MNHNS, CDR2 SASEGT. The CDR3 loop reads CASSLREVNEQFF. The CDR3 nucleotides read TGTGCCAGCAGTTTGAGGGAGGTCAATGAGCAGTTCTTC.

The chain couples TRBV14 to TRBJ1-1; D is possibly TRBD1 (5 bases). This CDR3 is built from 16 residues. CDR1 is SGHDN, CDR2 FVKESK, per germline. V dropped 1 base and J dropped 3 bases, with 15 bases sitting between them. The CDR3 is CASSQGWGRVDTEAFF. CDR3 coding DNA: TGTGCCAGCAGCCAAGGTTGGGGCAGGGTCGACACTGAAGCTTTCTTT.

This clone is judged medium-sized (0.01 to 0.1%). The chain employs TRBV7-9 and TRBJ2-7; D is ambiguous. V lost 1 base and J lost 5, with 6 bases in between. The length of the CDR3 is 12 residues. In germline, CDR1 is SEHNR, CDR2 FQNEAQ (reference sequence). The CDR3 sequence: CASSLGSNEQYF. The CDR3 DNA follows: TGTGCCAGCAGCTTAGGCAGTAACGAGCAGTACTTC.

The chain has TRBV4-1 and TRBJ2-3; D is uncertain. The CDR3 sequence is 16 residues long. Trimming took off 2 bases at V and 0 bases at J, with 12 bases between the two ends. Germline V gene data show CDR1 as MGHRA and CDR2 as YSYEKL. CDR3 DNA: TGCGCCAGCAGCCAATCAAGTTGGCCTAGCACAGATACGCAGTATTTT. It specifies CASSQSSWPSTDTQYF.